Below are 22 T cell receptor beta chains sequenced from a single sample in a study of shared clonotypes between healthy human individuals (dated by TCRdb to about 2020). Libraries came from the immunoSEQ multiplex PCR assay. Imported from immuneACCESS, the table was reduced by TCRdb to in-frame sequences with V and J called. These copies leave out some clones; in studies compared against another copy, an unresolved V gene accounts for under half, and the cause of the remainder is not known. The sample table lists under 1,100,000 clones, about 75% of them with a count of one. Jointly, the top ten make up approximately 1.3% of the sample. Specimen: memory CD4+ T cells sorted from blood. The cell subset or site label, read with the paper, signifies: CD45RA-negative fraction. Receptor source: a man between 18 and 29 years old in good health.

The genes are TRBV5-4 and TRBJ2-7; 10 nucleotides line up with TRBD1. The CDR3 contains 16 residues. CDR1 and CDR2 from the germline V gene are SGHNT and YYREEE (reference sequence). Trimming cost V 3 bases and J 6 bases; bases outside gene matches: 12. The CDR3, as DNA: TGTGCCAGCAGCTCCGGGGGTAGGGACAGGGGTCGCGAGCAGTACTTC. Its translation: CASSSGGRDRGREQYF.

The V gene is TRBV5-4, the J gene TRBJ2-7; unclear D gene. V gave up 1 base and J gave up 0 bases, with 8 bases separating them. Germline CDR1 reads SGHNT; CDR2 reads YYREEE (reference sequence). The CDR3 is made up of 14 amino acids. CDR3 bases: TGTGCCAGCAGCTTGTTCGGTAGCTCCTACGAGCAGTACTTC. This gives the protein CASSLFGSSYEQYF.

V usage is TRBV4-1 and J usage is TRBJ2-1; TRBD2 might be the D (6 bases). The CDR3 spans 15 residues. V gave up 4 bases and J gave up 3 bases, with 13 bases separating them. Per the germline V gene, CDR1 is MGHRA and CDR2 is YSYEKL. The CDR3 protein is CASSLGGLYYNEQFF. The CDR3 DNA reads TGCGCCAGCAGCCTCGGGGGACTTTACTACAATGAGCAGTTCTTC.

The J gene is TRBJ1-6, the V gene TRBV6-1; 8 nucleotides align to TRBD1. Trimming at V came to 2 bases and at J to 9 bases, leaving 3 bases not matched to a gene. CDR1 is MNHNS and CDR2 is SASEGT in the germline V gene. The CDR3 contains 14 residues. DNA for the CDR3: TGTGCCAGCAGTGAAAACAGGGGGTCTTCACCCCTCCACTTT. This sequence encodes CASSENRGSSPLHF.

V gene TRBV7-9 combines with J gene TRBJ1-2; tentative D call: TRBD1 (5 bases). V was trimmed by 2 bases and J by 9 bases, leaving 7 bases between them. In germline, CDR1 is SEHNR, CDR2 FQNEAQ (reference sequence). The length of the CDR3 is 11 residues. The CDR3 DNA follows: TGTGCCAGCAGCTTAAGGGGAAGCTACACCTTC. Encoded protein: CASSLRGSYTF.

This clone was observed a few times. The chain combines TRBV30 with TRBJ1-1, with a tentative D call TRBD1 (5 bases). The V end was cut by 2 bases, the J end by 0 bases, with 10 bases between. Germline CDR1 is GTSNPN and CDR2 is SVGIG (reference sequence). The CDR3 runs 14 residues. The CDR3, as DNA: TGTGCCTGGAGTCGGGACGACATGAACACTGAAGCTTTCTTT. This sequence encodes CAWSRDDMNTEAFF.

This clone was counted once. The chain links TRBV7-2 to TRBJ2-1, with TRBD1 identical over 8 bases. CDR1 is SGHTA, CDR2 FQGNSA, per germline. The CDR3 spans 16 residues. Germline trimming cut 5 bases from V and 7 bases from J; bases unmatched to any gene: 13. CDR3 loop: CASSTVTGALTNEQFF. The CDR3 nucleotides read TGTGCCAGCAGCACAGTGACAGGGGCACTCACGAATGAGCAGTTCTTC.

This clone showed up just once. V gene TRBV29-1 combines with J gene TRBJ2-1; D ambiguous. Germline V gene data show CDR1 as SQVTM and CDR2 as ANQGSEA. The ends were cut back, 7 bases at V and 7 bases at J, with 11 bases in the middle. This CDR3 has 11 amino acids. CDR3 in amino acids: CSARYMNEQFF. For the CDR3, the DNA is TGCAGCGCCCGGTACATGAATGAGCAGTTCTTC.

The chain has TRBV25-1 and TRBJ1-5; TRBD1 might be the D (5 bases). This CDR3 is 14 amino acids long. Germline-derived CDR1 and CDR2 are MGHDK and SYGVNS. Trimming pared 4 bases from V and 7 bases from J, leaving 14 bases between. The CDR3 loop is CASSAPGGEQPQHF. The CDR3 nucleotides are TGTGCCAGCAGTGCCCCGGGAGGGGAACAGCCCCAGCATTTT.

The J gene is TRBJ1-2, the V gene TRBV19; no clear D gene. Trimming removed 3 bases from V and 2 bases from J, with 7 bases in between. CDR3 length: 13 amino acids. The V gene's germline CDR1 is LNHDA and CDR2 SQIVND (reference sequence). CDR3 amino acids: CASSIQQNYGYTF. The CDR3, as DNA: TGTGCCAGTAGTATTCAACAGAACTATGGCTACACCTTC. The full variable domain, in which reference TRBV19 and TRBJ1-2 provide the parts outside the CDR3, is DGGITQSPKYLFRKEGQNVTLSCEQNLNHDAMYWYRQDPGQGLRLIYYSQIVNDFQKGDIAEGYSVSREKKESFPLTVTSAQKNPTAFYLCASSIQQNYGYTFGSGTRLTVV.

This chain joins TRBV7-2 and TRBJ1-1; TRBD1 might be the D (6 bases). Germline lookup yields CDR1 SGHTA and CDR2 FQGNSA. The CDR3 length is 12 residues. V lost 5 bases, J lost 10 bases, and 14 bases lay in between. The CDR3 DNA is TGTGCCAGCAGCCCCCGGACAGATGCAGCTTTCTTT. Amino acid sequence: CASSPRTDAAFF.

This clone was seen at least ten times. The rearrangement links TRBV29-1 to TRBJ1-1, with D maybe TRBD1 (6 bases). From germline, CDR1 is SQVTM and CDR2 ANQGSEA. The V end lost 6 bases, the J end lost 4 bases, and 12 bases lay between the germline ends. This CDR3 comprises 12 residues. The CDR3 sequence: CSVQEGGTEAFF. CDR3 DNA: TGCAGCGTCCAAGAAGGGGGCACTGAAGCTTTCTTT.

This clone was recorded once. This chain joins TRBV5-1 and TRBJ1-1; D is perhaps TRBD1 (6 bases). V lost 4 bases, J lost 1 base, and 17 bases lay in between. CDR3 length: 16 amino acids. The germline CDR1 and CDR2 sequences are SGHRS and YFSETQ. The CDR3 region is CASSRSRQERNTEAFF. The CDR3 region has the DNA TGCGCCAGCAGCCGTAGTCGACAGGAGAGGAACACTGAAGCTTTCTTT.

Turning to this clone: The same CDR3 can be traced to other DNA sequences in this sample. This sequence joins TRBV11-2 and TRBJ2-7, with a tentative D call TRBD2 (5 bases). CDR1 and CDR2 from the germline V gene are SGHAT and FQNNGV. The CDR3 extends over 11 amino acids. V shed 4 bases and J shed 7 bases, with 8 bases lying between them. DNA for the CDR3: TGTGCCAGCAGCTCCGGCGGGGAGCAGTACTTC. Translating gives CASSSGGEQYF.

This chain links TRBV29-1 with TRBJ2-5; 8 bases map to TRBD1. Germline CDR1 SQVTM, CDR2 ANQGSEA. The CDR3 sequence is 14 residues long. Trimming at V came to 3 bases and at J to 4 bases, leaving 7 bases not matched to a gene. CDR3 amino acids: CSVDPRGLRETQYF. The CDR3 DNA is TGCAGCGTTGACCCCAGGGGGCTCCGAGAGACCCAGTACTTC. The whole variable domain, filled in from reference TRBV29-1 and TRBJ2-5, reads SAVISQKPSRDICQRGTSLTIQCQVDSQVTMMFWYRQQPGQSLTLIATANQGSEATYESGFVIDKFPISRPNLTFSTLTVSNMSPEDSSIYLCSVDPRGLRETQYFGPGTRLLVL.

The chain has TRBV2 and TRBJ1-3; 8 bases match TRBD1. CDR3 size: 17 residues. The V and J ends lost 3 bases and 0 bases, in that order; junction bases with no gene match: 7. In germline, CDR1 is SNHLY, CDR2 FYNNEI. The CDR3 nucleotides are TGTGCCAGCAGTGATTTGACAGGGGCGAGCTCTGGAAACACCATATATTTT. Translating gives CASSDLTGASSGNTIYF.

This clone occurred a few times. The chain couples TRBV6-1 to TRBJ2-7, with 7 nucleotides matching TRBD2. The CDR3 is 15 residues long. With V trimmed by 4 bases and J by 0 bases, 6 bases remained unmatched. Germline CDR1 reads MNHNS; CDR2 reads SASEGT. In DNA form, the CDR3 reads TGTGCCAGCAGTGCCCGGGAGGTAATCTCCTACGAGCAGTACTTC. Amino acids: CASSAREVISYEQYF.

CDR3 loop: CASSLFGQANTEAFF. In nucleotides, the CDR3 is TGCGCCAGCAGCTTGTTCGGACAGGCAAACACTGAAGCTTTCTTT. The gene calls are TRBV5-1 and TRBJ1-1, with TRBD1 identical over 7 bases. V lost 1 base and J lost 2; bases outside the gene matches: 5. The CDR3 runs 15 residues. Per germline, CDR1 SGHRS and CDR2 YFSETQ.

The CDR3 loop reads CASSQDQFSFYEQYF. The CDR3 DNA is TGCGCCAGCAGCCAAGATCAATTCTCCTTCTACGAGCAGTACTTC. The gene calls are TRBV4-1 and TRBJ2-7, with D unclear. The germline V gene has CDR1 MGHRA and CDR2 YSYEKL. Trimming cost V 0 bases and J 3 bases, with 12 bases left between them. The CDR3 runs 15 residues.

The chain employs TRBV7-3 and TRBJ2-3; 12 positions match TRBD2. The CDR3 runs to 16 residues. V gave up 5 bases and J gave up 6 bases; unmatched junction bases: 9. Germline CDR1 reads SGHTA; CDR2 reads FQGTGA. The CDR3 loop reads CASSPLAGGPGDTQYF. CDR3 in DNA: TGTGCCAGCAGCCCCCTAGCGGGGGGGCCGGGCGATACGCAGTATTTT.

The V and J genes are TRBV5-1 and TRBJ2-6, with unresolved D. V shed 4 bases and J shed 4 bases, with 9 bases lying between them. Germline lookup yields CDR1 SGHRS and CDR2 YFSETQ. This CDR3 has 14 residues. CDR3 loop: CASSAESGANVLTF. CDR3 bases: TGCGCCAGCAGCGCCGAATCCGGGGCCAACGTCCTGACTTTC.

The CDR3 sequence is CASSSETSGKSSYNEQFF. In DNA, the CDR3 is TGTGCCAGTAGTTCGGAGACTAGCGGGAAGAGCTCCTACAATGAGCAGTTCTTC. The gene calls are TRBV19 and TRBJ2-1; 11 bases are shared with TRBD2. The CDR3 is made up of 18 amino acids. Germline V gives CDR1 LNHDA, CDR2 SQIVND (reference sequence). After removal of 5 bases from V and 0 bases from J, the junction contained 9 bases not matched to a gene.